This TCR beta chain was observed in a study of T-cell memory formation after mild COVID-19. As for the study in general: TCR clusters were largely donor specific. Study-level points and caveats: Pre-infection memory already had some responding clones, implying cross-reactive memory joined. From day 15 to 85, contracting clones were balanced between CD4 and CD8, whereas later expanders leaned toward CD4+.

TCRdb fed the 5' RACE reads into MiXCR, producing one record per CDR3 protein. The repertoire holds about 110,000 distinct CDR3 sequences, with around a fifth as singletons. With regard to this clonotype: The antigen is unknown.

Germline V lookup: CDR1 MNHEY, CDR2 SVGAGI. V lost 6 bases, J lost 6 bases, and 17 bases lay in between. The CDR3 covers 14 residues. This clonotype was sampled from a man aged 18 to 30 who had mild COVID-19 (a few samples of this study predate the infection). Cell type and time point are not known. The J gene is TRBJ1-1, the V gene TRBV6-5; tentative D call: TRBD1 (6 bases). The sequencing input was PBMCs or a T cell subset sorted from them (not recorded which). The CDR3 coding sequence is TGTGCCAGCAGCACTCGTAGGGGGGTCGCTGAAGCTTTCTTT. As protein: CASSTRRGVAEAFF.